Each of the 21 T cell receptor beta chains below was sequenced from the same sample in a study of blood T cell repertoires in COVID-19. Here immunoSEQ multiplex PCR was the method, and the copy in TCRdb shows in-frame clones only, minus some. The sample yields about 240,000 clones, approximately 85% seen once. Sequences were obtained from peripheral blood. Receptors were obtained from a woman aged 80 or over with COVID-19, enrolled during active disease.

This clone was observed a single time. V is TRBV5-1 and J is TRBJ1-2, with TRBD1 matching over 7 bases. With V trimmed by 6 bases and J by 2 bases, 13 bases remained unmatched. The CDR3 totals 16 residues. CDR1 is SGHRS, CDR2 YFSETQ, per germline. The CDR3 coding sequence is TGCGCCAGCACGCCCGCAGCCCAACAGGGGAACTATGGCTACACCTTC. Translating gives CASTPAAQQGNYGYTF.

The chain is built from TRBV6-1 and TRBJ2-7; maybe TRBD2 (6 bases). The CDR3 totals 15 residues. Germline values: CDR1 MNHNS, CDR2 SASEGT. The V and J ends lost 0 bases and 2 bases respectively, with 11 bases between them. The CDR3 here is CASSEARGSPYEQYF. CDR3 coding DNA: TGTGCCAGCAGTGAAGCGCGGGGCAGTCCCTACGAGCAGTACTTC.

The rearrangement uses TRBV24-1 and TRBJ2-2, with TRBD1 identical over 8 bases. Germline V gene sequence: CDR1 KGHDR, CDR2 SFDVKD. The CDR3 extends over 15 amino acids. V dropped 4 bases and J dropped 8; count of bases not matched to a gene: 8. Written as DNA, the CDR3 is TGTGCCACCAGTGACCCAGGGGGCGCGGAGGGGGAGCTGTTTTTT. Translated: CATSDPGGAEGELFF.

V gene TRBV3-1 (or the pseudogene TRBV3-2) combines with J gene TRBJ1-2; TRBD1 is a possible D gene (5 bases). The CDR3 is made up of 13 amino acids. V was shortened by 5 bases and J by 7 bases, with 14 bases between the two germline ends. Germline-derived CDR1 and CDR2 are LGHDT and YNNKEL (reference sequence). The CDR3 region is CASSSDMLGGYTF. In nucleotides, the CDR3 is TGTGCCAGCAGCTCGGACATGTTAGGTGGCTACACCTTC.

This chain joins TRBV6-5 and TRBJ2-1; TRBD2 matches 10 bases. This CDR3 is 16 amino acids long. The V and J ends lost 0 bases and 8 bases, in that order; junction bases with no gene match: 7. Germline V gene data show CDR1 as MNHEY and CDR2 as SVGAGI. The CDR3 bases are TGTGCCAGCAGTTACTCTCCCCTAGCGGGGGTCGATGAGCAGTTCTTC. Amino acid sequence: CASSYSPLAGVDEQFF.

The chain is built from TRBV5-1 and TRBJ1-2; a weak D match, TRBD1 (6 bases). The CDR3 totals 14 residues. Between the trimmed V and J ends, which lost 5 bases and 4 bases, there was a span of 15 bases. From germline, CDR1 is SGHRS and CDR2 YFSETQ. The CDR3 is CASRDTGPLYGYTF. The CDR3 DNA reads as TGCGCCAGCAGGGATACAGGGCCCCTCTATGGCTACACCTTC.

This chain links TRBV30 with TRBJ1-5; 8 bases agree with TRBD1. The germline CDR1 and CDR2 sequences are GTSNPN and SVGIG (reference sequence). Losses at the gene ends were 2 bases for V and 6 bases for J; bases not matched to a gene: 3. The CDR3 has 13 amino acids. CDR3 DNA sequence: TGTGCCTGGAGTCCAGGACAGGGTCAGCCCCAGCATTTT. Translated, it gives CAWSPGQGQPQHF.

The rearrangement joins TRBV5-4 to TRBJ1-1; the match to TRBD1 covers 8 bases. The CDR3 is 15 residues long. J was trimmed by 5 bases and V by 6 bases; bases with no gene match: 12. Germline CDR1 reads SGHNT; CDR2 reads YYREEE (reference sequence). In nucleotides, the CDR3 is TGTGCCAGCACCCTACAGGGGGGAGTAGGGACTGAAGCTTTCTTT. It yields the protein CASTLQGGVGTEAFF. The entire variable domain, with the rest obtained from reference TRBV5-4 and TRBJ1-1, is as follows: ETGVTQSPTHLIKTRGQQVTLRCSSQSGHNTVSWYQQALGQGPQFIFQYYREEENGRGNFPPRFSGLQFPNYSSELNVNALELDDSALYLCASTLQGGVGTEAFFGQGTRLTVV.

The rearrangement joins TRBV7-3 to TRBJ2-3; D is possibly TRBD1 (5 bases). This CDR3 is 16 amino acids long. Deletions cut 0 bases from V and 7 bases from J, with 17 bases between. From germline, CDR1 is SGHTA and CDR2 FQGTGA. CDR3 sequence reads: CASSLTKSLQVHTQYF. CDR3 in DNA: TGTGCCAGCAGCTTAACCAAATCCCTACAGGTGCATACGCAGTATTTT.

The chain combines TRBV6-6 with TRBJ2-7; D not certain. This CDR3 spans 13 amino acids. Germline-derived CDR1 and CDR2 are MNHNY and SVGAGI (reference sequence). Between the trimmed V and J ends, which lost 2 bases and 2 bases, there was a span of 7 bases. CDR3 nucleotides: TGTGCCAGCAGTTACCCGCCGGCCTACGAGCAGTACTTC. Its protein is CASSYPPAYEQYF.

J is TRBJ1-2 and V is TRBV27, with 9 positions matching TRBD1. The CDR3 has 15 amino acids. From germline, CDR1 is MNHEY and CDR2 SMNVEV (reference sequence). Losses at the gene ends were 4 bases for V and 5 bases for J; bases not matched to a gene: 8. This chain's CDR3 is CASSSVGTGYYGYTF. As DNA, the CDR3 is TGTGCCAGCAGTTCCGTGGGGACAGGGTATTATGGCTACACCTTC.

The rearrangement uses TRBV28 and TRBJ2-3; a possible D gene is TRBD2 (6 bases). The CDR3 runs 19 residues. The germline gives CDR1 MDHEN, CDR2 SYDVKM. Trimming took off 1 base at V and 0 bases at J, with 20 bases between the two ends. CDR3: CASSLSGLLPSGSTDTQYF. CDR3 DNA: TGTGCCAGCAGTTTATCGGGACTCCTACCTAGTGGTAGCACAGATACGCAGTATTTT.

This clone has only a few counts. J is TRBJ1-2 and V is TRBV4-2; no firm D call. Germline V gives CDR1 LGHNA, CDR2 YNFKEQ. V lost 0 bases and J lost 3, with 11 bases in between. CDR3 length: 15 residues. The chain's CDR3 is CASSQDDQAHYGYTF. The CDR3 coding sequence is TGTGCCAGCAGCCAAGACGATCAGGCCCACTATGGCTACACCTTC.

This chain joins TRBV5-1 and TRBJ1-2, with a possible D match to TRBD1 (6 bases). There are 13 residues in the CDR3. Germline assignment: CDR1 SGHRS and CDR2 YFSETQ. Trimming took 6 bases from V and 2 from J, leaving 11 bases between them. CDR3 region: CASTPRGNYGYTF. The CDR3 DNA reads TGCGCCAGCACCCCGAGGGGGAACTATGGCTACACCTTC.

This rearrangement joins TRBV5-1 to TRBJ2-2; 7 bases are shared with TRBD2. J was trimmed by 7 bases and V by 5 bases; bases with no gene match: 8. Germline values: CDR1 SGHRS, CDR2 YFSETQ. There are 14 residues in the CDR3. The CDR3 coding sequence is TGCGCCAGCAGGAGATGGCGGGAGAACGGGGAGCTGTTTTTT. Its protein is CASRRWRENGELFF.

A remark on this clone: Germline and junction disagree at one end, which may indicate a read error. The V call is TRBV7-7, the J call TRBJ2-3, with 12 bases lining up with TRBD2. CDR3 length equals 13 residues. CDR1 and CDR2 from the germline V gene are SSHAT and FNYEAQ (reference sequence). The CDR3 loop reads CASSLTSGSSRYF. The CDR3 bases are TGTGCTAGCAGCCTGACTAGCGGGAGTTCTAGGTATTTT. Drawing the rest from reference TRBV7-7 and TRBJ2-3, the complete variable domain is GAGVSQSPRYKVTKRGQDVTLRCDPISSHATLYWYQQALGQGPEFLTYFNYEAQPDKSGLPSDRFSAERPEGSISTLTIQRTEQRDSAMYRCASSLTSGSSRYFGPGTRLTVL.

This chain connects TRBV7-3 to TRBJ2-3; 8 bases are shared with TRBD1. J gave up 1 base and V 4 bases, and 7 bases lay outside the gene matches. Germline V gene lookup returns CDR1 SGHTA and CDR2 FQGTGA. CDR3 length: 16 amino acids. The CDR3 here is CASSYRTGSGTDTQYF. CDR3 coding DNA: TGTGCCAGCAGCTATCGGACAGGGTCTGGCACAGATACGCAGTATTTT.

This sequence joins TRBV5-1 and TRBJ1-1, with TRBD1 matching over 9 bases. CDR1 SGHRS and CDR2 YFSETQ come from the germline V gene. The J segment lost 5 bases and the V segment lost 4 bases, leaving 9 bases of the junction unmatched. This CDR3 is 15 amino acids long. In DNA, the CDR3 is TGCGCCAGCAGCGCCGGACAGGGGACGGGTACTGAAGCTTTCTTT. Translation gives CASSAGQGTGTEAFF.

The chain carries TRBV7-2 and TRBJ2-7, with D perhaps TRBD2 (5 bases). The CDR3 runs 15 residues. Germline V gene lookup returns CDR1 SGHTA and CDR2 FQGNSA. V lost 2 bases, J lost 3 bases, and 14 bases lay in between. The CDR3 region is CASSLLSSYNYEQYF. The CDR3 DNA follows: TGTGCCAGCAGCTTATTATCTAGCTATAACTACGAGCAGTACTTC.

The sample holds one count of this clone. J is TRBJ1-2 and V is TRBV2; D is perhaps TRBD1 (6 bases). The germline V and J ends were trimmed by 6 bases and 4 bases, with 18 bases remaining between them. This CDR3 spans 15 amino acids. Germline CDR1 and CDR2: SNHLY and FYNNEI. The CDR3 reads CASRARGRQVYGYTF. DNA of the CDR3: TGTGCCAGCAGGGCCAGGGGTCGCCAAGTCTATGGCTACACCTTC.

This clone was seen more than once but under ten times. The chain carries TRBV7-2 and TRBJ2-5, with TRBD1 matching over 7 bases. CDR1 is SGHTA, CDR2 FQGNSA, per germline. The CDR3 extends over 14 amino acids. V was clipped by 3 bases and J by 10 bases; unmatched bases: 11. The CDR3 bases are TGTGCCAGCAGCTTCCGGGCCTCACAGGGGAGCCAGTACTTC. Translating it yields CASSFRASQGSQYF.